Shown below are 12 T cell receptor beta chains from a single sample sequenced in a study of T cell responses to AZD1222 COVID-19 vaccine. Profiled with immunoSEQ multiplex PCR; TCRdb holds only in-frame clones, not every one. The sample shows about 150,000 clones, roughly 92% of them seen only once. Sequences were derived from peripheral blood, sampled on day 0 of AZD1222 vaccination. Source of these receptors: an adult in good health.

This clone was seen more than once but under ten times. Here the CDR3 reads CASSPAGQVLESSYNEQFF. The CDR3 nucleotides read TGTGCCAGCAGCCCAGCGGGACAGGTACTGGAAAGCTCCTACAATGAGCAGTTCTTC. V gene TRBV12-1 combines with J gene TRBJ2-1; TRBD1 is the table's D call, not checked against the DNA. TRBV12-1 is given as a pseudogene. The CDR3 has 19 amino acids.

This sequence joins TRBV21-1 and TRBJ1-5; the table's D call, TRBD1, was not checked against the DNA. TRBV21-1 is classified as a pseudogene. This CDR3 comprises 14 residues. The CDR3, as DNA: TGTGCCAGCCCCAGACAGGGGATTTTTCAGCCCCAGCATTTT. It codes for CASPRQGIFQPQHF.

The chain uses TRBV11-2 and TRBJ1-1; possible D gene TRBD1, 5 bases. Trimming removed 5 bases at V and 2 bases at J, with 15 bases between. Germline V gene lookup returns CDR1 SGHAT and CDR2 FQNNGV. The CDR3 has 15 residues. The chain's CDR3 is CASSAGRASNTEAFF. The CDR3 DNA is TGTGCCAGCAGCGCGGGGCGGGCATCTAACACTGAAGCTTTCTTT.

This chain connects TRBV6-2 or TRBV6-3 to TRBJ1-2; D gene ambiguous. V was shortened by 5 bases and J by 0 bases, with 31 bases between the two germline ends. Germline CDR1 MNHEY, CDR2 SVGEGT. The CDR3 loop spans 21 amino acids. CDR3 sequence (DNA): TGTGCCAGCAGTACCGGTGAGGACGTAAGGGCGGTGGTGGAAACTAACTATGGCTACACCTTC. Translation gives CASSTGEDVRAVVETNYGYTF.

This clone appeared many times. V gene TRBV27 combines with J gene TRBJ2-7; 9 bases agree with TRBD2. This CDR3 has 11 residues. The trim removed 5 bases at V and 12 bases at J, leaving 5 bases unmatched. Germline V CDR1 and CDR2: MNHEY, SMNVEV (reference sequence). Written as DNA, the CDR3 is TGTGCCAGCAGTCACGTACTAGCGGGGTACTTC. It specifies CASSHVLAGYF.

This chain joins TRBV7-3 and TRBJ1-2, with TRBD1 as a possible D gene (5 bases). CDR1 is SGHTA, CDR2 FQGTGA, per germline. The V gene lost 2 bases and the J gene lost 3 bases, with 28 bases spanning the gap. The CDR3 totals 20 residues. The CDR3 region has the DNA TGTGCCAGCAGCTTACCCCAAGAGGAACAGGCCGTATGGACGTACTATGGCTACACCTTC. Its protein product is CASSLPQEEQAVWTYYGYTF.

This clone was detected only a few times. The chain links TRBV12-5 to TRBJ1-2; tentative D call: TRBD1 (5 bases). The CDR3 totals 14 residues. Germline V gene sequence: CDR1 LGHNT, CDR2 FRNRAP. With 1 base removed from V and 4 bases from J, the gap between germline ends came to 10 bases. The CDR3 is CASGLGGTVYGYTF. For the CDR3, the DNA is TGTGCTAGTGGTTTGGGAGGGACGGTCTATGGCTACACCTTC.

The chain links TRBV14 to TRBJ1-2; the D gene is possibly TRBD1 (5 bases). The ends were cut back, 3 bases at V and 2 bases at J, with 13 bases in the middle. The CDR3 extends over 15 amino acids. The germline V gene encodes CDR1 SGHDN and CDR2 FVKESK. The CDR3 spells CASSHWDSFNYGYTF. The CDR3 DNA follows: TGTGCCAGCAGCCATTGGGACTCCTTCAACTATGGCTACACCTTC.

V gene TRBV2 combines with J gene TRBJ2-2, with TRBD2 matching 12 bases. The V gene's germline CDR1 is SNHLY and CDR2 FYNNEI. Unmatched junction bases numbered 4, after V lost 5 bases and J lost 6 bases. This CDR3 has 15 residues. Written as DNA, the CDR3 is TGTGCCAGCAGTCCCGGGACTAGCGGGTCCGGGGAGCTGTTTTTT. It specifies CASSPGTSGSGELFF. The full variable domain, completed using reference TRBV2 and TRBJ2-2, is EPEVTQTPSHQVTQMGQEVILRCVPISNHLYFYWYRQILGQKVEFLVSFYNNEISEKSEIFDDQFSVERPDGSNFTLKIRSTKLEDSAMYFCASSPGTSGSGELFFGEGSRLTVL.

The count of this clone is one. The genes are TRBV14 and TRBJ1-5, with D unresolved. This CDR3 comprises 13 residues. Germline V CDR1 and CDR2: SGHDN, FVKESK. V gave up 1 base and J gave up 0 bases, with 1 base separating them. CDR3 coding DNA: TGTGCCAGCAGCCAAGCTAGCAATCAGCCCCAGCATTTT. Its translation: CASSQASNQPQHF. Supplemented by reference TRBV14 and TRBJ1-5, the full variable domain reads EAGVTQFPSHSVIEKGQTVTLRCDPISGHDNLYWYRRVMGKEIKFLLHFVKESKQDESGMPNNRFLAERTGGTYSTLKVQPAELEDSGVYFCASSQASNQPQHFGDGTRLSIL.

The V call is TRBV9, the J call TRBJ1-3; D call uncertain. There are 17 residues in the CDR3. Between the trimmed V and J ends, which lost 0 bases and 0 bases, there was a span of 13 bases. CDR1 is SGDLS and CDR2 is YYNGEE in the germline V gene. The CDR3 loop reads CASSVGTVAASGNTIYF. In nucleotides, the CDR3 is TGTGCCAGCAGCGTAGGAACTGTTGCGGCCTCTGGAAACACCATATATTTT. The full variable domain, with the rest looked up from reference TRBV9 and TRBJ1-3, is DSGVTQTPKHLITATGQRVTLRCSPRSGDLSVYWYQQSLDQGLQFLIQYYNGEERAKGNILERFSAQQFPDLHSELNLSSLELGDSALYFCASSVGTVAASGNTIYFGEGSWLTVV.

The chain employs TRBV27 and TRBJ2-1; the match to TRBD2 covers 11 bases. CDR3 length equals 16 residues. In germline, CDR1 is MNHEY, CDR2 SMNVEV (reference sequence). V lost 3 bases to trimming and J lost 9 bases; unmatched junction nucleotides: 10. CDR3 amino acids: CASSLVLAGGRGEQFF. The CDR3 nucleotides are TGTGCCAGCAGTTTGGTCCTAGCGGGAGGTCGGGGTGAGCAGTTCTTC.